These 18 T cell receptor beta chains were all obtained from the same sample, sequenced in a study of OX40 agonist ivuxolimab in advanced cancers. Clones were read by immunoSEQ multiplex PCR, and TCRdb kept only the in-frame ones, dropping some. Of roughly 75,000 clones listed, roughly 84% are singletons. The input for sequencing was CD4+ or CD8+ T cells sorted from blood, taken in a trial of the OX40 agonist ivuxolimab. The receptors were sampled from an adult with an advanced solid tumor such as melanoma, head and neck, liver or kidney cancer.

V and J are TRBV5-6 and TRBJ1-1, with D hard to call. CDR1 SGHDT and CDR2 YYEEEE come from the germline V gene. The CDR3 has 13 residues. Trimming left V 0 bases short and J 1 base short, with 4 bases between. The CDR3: CASSLGGNTEAFF. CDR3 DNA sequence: TGTGCCAGCAGCTTGGGAGGGAACACTGAAGCTTTCTTT.

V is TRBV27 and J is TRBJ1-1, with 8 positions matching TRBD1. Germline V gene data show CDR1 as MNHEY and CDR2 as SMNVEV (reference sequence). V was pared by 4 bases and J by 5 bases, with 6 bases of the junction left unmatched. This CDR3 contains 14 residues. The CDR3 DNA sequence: TGTGCCAGCAGTTCCCGGGACAGGTGGACTGAAGCTTTCTTT. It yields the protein CASSSRDRWTEAFF.

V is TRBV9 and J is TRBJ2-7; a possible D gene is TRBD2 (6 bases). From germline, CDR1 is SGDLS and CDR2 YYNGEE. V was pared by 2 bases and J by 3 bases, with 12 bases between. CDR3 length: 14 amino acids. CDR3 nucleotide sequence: TGTGCCAGCAGCGTCGCTAGCGACCTCTACGAGCAGTACTTC. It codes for CASSVASDLYEQYF. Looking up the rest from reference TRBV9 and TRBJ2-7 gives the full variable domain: DSGVTQTPKHLITATGQRVTLRCSPRSGDLSVYWYQQSLDQGLQFLIQYYNGEERAKGNILERFSAQQFPDLHSELNLSSLELGDSALYFCASSVASDLYEQYFGPGTRLTVT.

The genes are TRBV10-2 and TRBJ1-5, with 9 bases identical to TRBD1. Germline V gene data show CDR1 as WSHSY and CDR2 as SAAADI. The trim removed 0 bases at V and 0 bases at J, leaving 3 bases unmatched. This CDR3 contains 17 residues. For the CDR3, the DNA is TGCGCCAGCAGTGAGTCGGGACAGGGTTATAGCAATCAGCCCCAGCATTTT. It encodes CASSESGQGYSNQPQHF.

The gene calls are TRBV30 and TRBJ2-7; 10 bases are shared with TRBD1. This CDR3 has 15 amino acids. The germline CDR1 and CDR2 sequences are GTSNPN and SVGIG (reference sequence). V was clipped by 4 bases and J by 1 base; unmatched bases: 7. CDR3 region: CAWNGQGVGSYEQYF. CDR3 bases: TGTGCCTGGAATGGACAGGGGGTAGGATCCTACGAGCAGTACTTC. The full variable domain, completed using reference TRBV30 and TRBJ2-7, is SQTIHQWPATLVQPVGSPLSLECTVEGTSNPNLYWYRQAAGRGLQLLFYSVGIGQISSEVPQNLSASRPQDRQFILSSKKLLLSDSGFYLCAWNGQGVGSYEQYFGPGTRLTVT.

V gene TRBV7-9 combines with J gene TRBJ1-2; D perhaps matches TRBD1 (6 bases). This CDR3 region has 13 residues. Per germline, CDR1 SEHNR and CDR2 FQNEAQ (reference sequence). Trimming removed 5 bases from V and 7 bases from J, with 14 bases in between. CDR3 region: CASSPPGAGGYTF. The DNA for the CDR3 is TGTGCCAGCAGCCCCCCGGGGGCGGGTGGCTACACCTTC.

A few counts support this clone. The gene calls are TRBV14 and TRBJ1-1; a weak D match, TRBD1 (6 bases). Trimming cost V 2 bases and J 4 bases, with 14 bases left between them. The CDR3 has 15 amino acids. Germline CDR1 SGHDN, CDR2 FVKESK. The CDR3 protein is CASSQLTGQSTEAFF. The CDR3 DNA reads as TGTGCCAGCAGCCAACTAACGGGACAAAGCACTGAAGCTTTCTTT.

The CDR3 DNA sequence: TGTGCCAGCAGCCCGTCTAGGGACCCGGGGGGCTACACCTTC. It yields the protein CASSPSRDPGGYTF. The chain carries TRBV7-3 and TRBJ1-2; tentatively, D is TRBD1 (5 bases). CDR1 SGHTA and CDR2 FQGTGA come from the germline V gene. V dropped 5 bases and J dropped 8 bases, with 18 bases sitting between them. CDR3 length equals 14 residues. Full variable domain (outside the CDR3, taken from reference TRBV7-3 and TRBJ1-2): GAGVSQTPSNKVTEKGKYVELRCDPISGHTALYWYRQSLGQGPEFLIYFQGTGAADDSGLPNDRFFAVRPEGSVSTLKIQRTERGDSAVYLCASSPSRDPGGYTFGSGTRLTVV.

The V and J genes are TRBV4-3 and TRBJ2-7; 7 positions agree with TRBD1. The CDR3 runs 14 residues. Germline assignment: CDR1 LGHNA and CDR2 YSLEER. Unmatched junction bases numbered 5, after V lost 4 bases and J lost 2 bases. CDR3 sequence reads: CASSLSGTAYEQYF. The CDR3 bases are TGCGCCAGCAGCCTTTCCGGGACAGCCTACGAGCAGTACTTC.

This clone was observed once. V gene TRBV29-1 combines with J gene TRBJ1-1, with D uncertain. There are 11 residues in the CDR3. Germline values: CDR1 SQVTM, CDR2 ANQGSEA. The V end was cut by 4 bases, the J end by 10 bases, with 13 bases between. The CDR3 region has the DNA TGCAGCGTTGTCTCGGGCCCAGGAGCTTTCTTT. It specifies CSVVSGPGAFF.

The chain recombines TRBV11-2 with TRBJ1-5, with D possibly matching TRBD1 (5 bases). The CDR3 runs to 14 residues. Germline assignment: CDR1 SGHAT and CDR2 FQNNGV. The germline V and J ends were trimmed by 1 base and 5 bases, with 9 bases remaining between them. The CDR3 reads CASSLGGVHQPQHF. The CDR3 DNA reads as TGTGCCAGCAGCTTAGGAGGGGTGCATCAGCCCCAGCATTTT. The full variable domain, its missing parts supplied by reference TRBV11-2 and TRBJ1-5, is EAGVAQSPRYKIIEKRQSVAFWCNPISGHATLYWYQQILGQGPKLLIQFQNNGVVDDSQLPKDRFSAERLKGVDSTLKIQPAKLEDSAVYLCASSLGGVHQPQHFGDGTRLSIL.

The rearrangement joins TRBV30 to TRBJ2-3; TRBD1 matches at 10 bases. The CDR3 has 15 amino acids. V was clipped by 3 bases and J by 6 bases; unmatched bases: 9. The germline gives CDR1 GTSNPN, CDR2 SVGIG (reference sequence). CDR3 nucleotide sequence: TGTGCCTGGAGGGAGTGGGGACAGGGGAGGGATACGCAGTATTTT. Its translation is CAWREWGQGRDTQYF.

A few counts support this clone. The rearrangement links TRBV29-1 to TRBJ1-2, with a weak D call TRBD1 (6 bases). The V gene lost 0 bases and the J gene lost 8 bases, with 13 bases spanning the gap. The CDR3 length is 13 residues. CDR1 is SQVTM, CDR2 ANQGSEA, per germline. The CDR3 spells CSVEEKGTSGYTF. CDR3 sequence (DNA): TGCAGCGTTGAAGAGAAGGGGACATCGGGCTACACCTTC.

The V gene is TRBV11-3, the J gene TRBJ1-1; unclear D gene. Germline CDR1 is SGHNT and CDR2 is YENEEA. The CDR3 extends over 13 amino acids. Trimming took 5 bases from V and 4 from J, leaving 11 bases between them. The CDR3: CASSLTGVTEAFF. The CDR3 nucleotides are TGTGCCAGCAGCCTGACGGGAGTCACTGAAGCTTTCTTT.

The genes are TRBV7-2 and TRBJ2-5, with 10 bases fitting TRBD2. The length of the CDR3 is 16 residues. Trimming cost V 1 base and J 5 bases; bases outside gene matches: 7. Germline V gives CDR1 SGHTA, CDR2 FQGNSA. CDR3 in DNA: TGTGCCAGCAGCTTAGACGCGACTAGCGGGCGCGAGACCCAGTACTTC. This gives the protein CASSLDATSGRETQYF.

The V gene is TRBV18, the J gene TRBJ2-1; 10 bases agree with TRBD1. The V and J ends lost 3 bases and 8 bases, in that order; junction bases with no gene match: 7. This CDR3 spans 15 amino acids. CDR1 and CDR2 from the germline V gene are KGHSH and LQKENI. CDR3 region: CASSPLTGGTDEQFF. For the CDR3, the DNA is TGTGCCAGCTCACCGTTGACAGGGGGCACCGATGAGCAGTTCTTC.

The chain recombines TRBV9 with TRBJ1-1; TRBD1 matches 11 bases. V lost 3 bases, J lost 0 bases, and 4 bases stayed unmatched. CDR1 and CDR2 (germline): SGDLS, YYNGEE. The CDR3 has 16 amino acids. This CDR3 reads CASSADRGHMNTEAFF. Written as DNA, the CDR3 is TGTGCCAGCAGCGCGGACAGGGGGCACATGAACACTGAAGCTTTCTTT.

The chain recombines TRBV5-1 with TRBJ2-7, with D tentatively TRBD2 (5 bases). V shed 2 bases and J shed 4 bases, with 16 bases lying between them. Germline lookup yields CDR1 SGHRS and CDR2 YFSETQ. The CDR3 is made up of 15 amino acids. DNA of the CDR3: TGCGCCAGCAGCTTTAGCGCAGGAAACTTTTACGAGCAGTACTTC. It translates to CASSFSAGNFYEQYF.